Listed below are T cell receptor beta chains from one sample, sequenced in a study of blood T cell repertoires in COVID-19. Assay used: immunoSEQ multiplex PCR; TCRdb lists only in-frame clones, some missing. Of about 100,000 clones listed, roughly 80% are singletons. The sequencing input was peripheral blood. The receptor source for this set is a man aged 50-60 years who had recovered from COVID-19. CDR3s include the opening cysteine and the closing phenylalanine or tryptophan. The D gene is left open where the match is weak. Some rows mark clone size as missing; the rest say once, few, many or name a class of expanded clone.

D | size | J | V | CDR3 | DNA
NA | NA | TRBJ2-5 | TRBV5-1 | CASSLLTPQETQYF | TGCGCCAGCAGCCTACTCACCCCCCAAGAGACCCAGTACTTC
NA | NA | TRBJ2-6 | TRBV27 | CASSPPPGPRANVLTF | TGTGCCAGCAGTCCCCCTCCAGGCCCCAGGGCCAACGTCCTGACTTTC
NA | NA | TRBJ1-1 | TRBV30 | CALKKGPLNTEAFF | TGTGCCCTAAAGAAGGGGCCTCTGAACACTGAAGCTTTCTTT
TRBD1 | NA | TRBJ2-1 | TRBV18 | CASSRDTGDEQFF | TGTGCCAGCTCACGCGATACAGGGGATGAGCAGTTCTTC
TRBD2 | NA | TRBJ2-7 | TRBV19 | CASSSSGSSYEQYF | TGTGCCAGTAGTTCGAGCGGGAGCTCCTACGAGCAGTACTTC
TRBD1 | NA | TRBJ1-2 | TRBV7-8 | CASSHDRGRSGYTF | TGTGCCAGCAGCCATGACAGGGGACGGTCTGGCTACACCTTC
NA | NA | TRBJ2-1 | TRBV7-9 | CASRSGLLPYNEQFF | TGTGCCAGCAGATCTGGACTTCTTCCCTACAATGAGCAGTTCTTC
TRBD1 | NA | TRBJ2-3 | TRBV27 | CASSFRTGETDTQYF | TGTGCCAGCAGTTTCAGGACAGGGGAAACAGATACGCAGTATTTT
TRBD2 | few | TRBJ2-3 | TRBV3-1/TRBV3-2 | CASSPEAGGSRNTQYF | TGTGCCAGCAGCCCGGAAGCGGGGGGGTCCAGAAATACGCAGTATTTT
TRBD1 | NA | TRBJ2-5 | TRBV6-2/TRBV6-3 | CASSGSGTGKETQYF | TGTGCCAGCAGTGGCTCCGGGACAGGAAAAGAGACCCAGTACTTC
NA | NA | TRBJ1-1 | TRBV4-2 | CASSQGTGTLMNTEAFF | TGTGCCAGCAGCCAAGGGACCGGGACACTTATGAACACTGAAGCTTTCTTT
TRBD2 | NA | TRBJ2-3 | TRBV5-1 | CASSLETSTSGATDTQYF | TGCGCCAGCAGCTTGGAAACTTCGACTAGCGGGGCCACAGATACGCAGTATTTT
TRBD2 | NA | TRBJ2-7 | TRBV11-2 | CASSFSGRALEQYF | TGTGCCAGCAGCTTTAGCGGGAGGGCCCTCGAGCAGTACTTC
TRBD1 | NA | TRBJ1-1 | TRBV3-1/TRBV3-2 | CASSLSGGAGGAFF | TGTGCCAGCAGCCTCTCAGGGGGCGCAGGTGGAGCTTTCTTT
NA | NA | TRBJ2-1 | TRBV7-9 | CATDIRVGSGEQFF | TGTGCCACGGACATCAGGGTCGGTTCGGGTGAGCAGTTCTTC
NA | NA | TRBJ2-6 | TRBV7-9 | CASSWLRRGSSGANVLTF | TGTGCCAGCAGCTGGCTGCGTCGGGGAAGCTCTGGGGCCAACGTCCTGACTTTC
TRBD1 | NA | TRBJ1-5 | TRBV7-3 | CASSCSGQGACSPPQPQHF | TGTGCCAGCAGCTGCTCGGGACAGGGGGCCTGTAGTCCCCCTCAGCCCCAGCATTTT
NA | NA | TRBJ2-4 | TRBV5-6 | CASGAMGAKNIQYF | TGTGCCAGCGGGGCGATGGGGGCCAAAAACATTCAGTACTTC
TRBD1 | NA | TRBJ2-1 | TRBV14 | CASSQEVGQGAFNEQFF | TGTGCCAGCAGCCAAGAGGTGGGACAGGGGGCTTTCAATGAGCAGTTCTTC
NA | NA | TRBJ1-6 | TRBV30 | CAWTGGAGSSYNSPLHF | TGTGCCTGGACGGGAGGCGCTGGGAGCTCCTATAATTCACCCCTCCACTTT
NA | few | TRBJ1-1 | TRBV7-9 | CASSPPGKSGTEAFF | TGTGCCAGCAGCCCCCCGGGGAAGTCCGGCACTGAAGCTTTCTTT
NA | NA | TRBJ1-1 | TRBV10-3 | CAIRIKGGLHTEAFF | TGTGCCATCAGAATAAAAGGGGGTTTACACACTGAAGCTTTCTTT
NA | NA | TRBJ1-5 | TRBV5-1 | CASSSQGLDNQPQHF | TGCGCCAGCAGCTCACAGGGTTTGGACAATCAGCCCCAGCATTTT
NA | NA | TRBJ1-5 | TRBV18 | CASSPAGQPQHF | TGTGCCAGCTCACCGGCTGGCCAGCCCCAGCATTTT
NA | NA | TRBJ1-5 | TRBV10-3 | CAIRGGANQPQHF | TGTGCCATCAGAGGGGGGGCTAATCAGCCCCAGCATTTT
NA | once | TRBJ1-2 | TRBV9 | CASSDPRGPYGYTF | TGTGCCAGCAGCGATCCCAGGGGACCCTATGGCTACACCTTC
NA | NA | TRBJ1-6 | TRBV7-2 | CASSSRSGDTISPLHF | TGTGCCAGCAGCTCCCGCAGCGGGGACACGATCTCACCCCTCCACTTT
NA | NA | TRBJ1-2 | TRBV5-4 | CASSADRSGNYGYTF | TGTGCCAGCAGCGCCGACAGGAGTGGCAACTATGGCTACACCTTC
TRBD1 | few | TRBJ1-1 | TRBV5-1 | CASSSSGQTNTEAFF | TGCGCCAGCAGCTCATCGGGACAGACGAACACTGAAGCTTTCTTT
NA | NA | TRBJ1-2 | TRBV7-9 | CASSSNGGSLGYGYTF | TGTGCCAGCAGCTCAAATGGGGGGAGTCTTGGGTATGGCTACACCTTC
NA | NA | TRBJ2-1 | TRBV7-6 | CASSEPGQSRREQFF | TGTGCCAGCAGCGAACCGGGACAATCACGTCGTGAGCAGTTCTTC
NA | NA | TRBJ2-7 | TRBV21-1 | CASSKSRPGQSSYEQYF | TGTGCCAGCAGCAAGTCCCGTCCGGGACAGAGCTCCTACGAGCAGTACTTC
NA | NA | TRBJ2-7 | TRBV6-5 | CATQTGTSIGEQYF | TGTGCCACCCAAACCGGGACTTCTATAGGGGAGCAGTACTTC
TRBD2 | NA | TRBJ2-2 | TRBV5-1 | CASSPGLADWGELFF | TGCGCCAGCAGCCCTGGACTAGCGGACTGGGGGGAGCTGTTTTTT
TRBD1 | NA | TRBJ1-1 | TRBV12-3/TRBV12-4 | CASSLAGGRLAFF | TGTGCCAGCAGTTTAGCAGGGGGCCGGTTGGCTTTCTTT
TRBD1 | NA | TRBJ1-3 | TRBV5-1 | CASSLSGQSRFSGNTIYF | TGCGCCAGCAGCTTGTCGGGACAGTCCCGGTTCTCTGGAAACACCATATATTTT
NA | NA | TRBJ2-4 | TRBV7-2 | CASSDVGFGDIQYF | TGTGCCAGCAGCGACGTCGGGTTCGGGGACATTCAGTACTTC
TRBD1 | NA | TRBJ2-1 | TRBV6-5 | CASGDRESSYNEQFF | TGTGCCAGCGGGGACAGGGAAAGCTCCTACAATGAGCAGTTCTTC
TRBD1 | NA | TRBJ1-6 | TRBV5-4 | CASSFPGQGRDSPLHF | TGTGCCAGCAGCTTCCCGGGACAGGGGAGGGATTCACCCCTCCACTTT
NA | NA | TRBJ2-3 | TRBV5-4 | CASSLISSGPSTDTQYF | TGTGCCAGCAGCTTAATTTCGAGCGGGCCGAGCACAGATACGCAGTATTTT
TRBD2 | NA | TRBJ2-1 | TRBV5-5 | CASSLEAGGRQEQFF | TGTGCCAGCAGCTTGGAGGCGGGGGGGCGACAAGAGCAGTTCTTC
NA | NA | TRBJ2-6 | TRBV3-1/TRBV3-2 | CASTRRQGGSSGANVLTF | TGTGCCAGCACCCGGAGGCAGGGGGGTTCTTCTGGGGCCAACGTCCTGACTTTC
NA | few | TRBJ2-1 | TRBV28 | CASSHHLGRGKSSYNEQFF | TGTGCCAGCAGCCACCACCTTGGCAGGGGCAAGAGCTCCTACAATGAGCAGTTCTTC
TRBD2 | few | TRBJ2-2 | TRBV4-3 | CASSQAGTSAGELFF | TGCGCCAGCAGCCAAGCCGGGACTAGCGCCGGGGAGCTGTTTTTT
TRBD2 | few | TRBJ2-1 | TRBV5-1 | CASSPGLANNEQFF | TGCGCCAGCAGCCCTGGACTAGCGAACAATGAGCAGTTCTTC
NA | NA | TRBJ1-2 | TRBV9 | CASSPEVAGARYGYTF | TGTGCCAGCAGCCCAGAGGTGGCAGGGGCACGGTATGGCTACACCTTC
TRBD2 | NA | TRBJ2-7 | TRBV6-2/TRBV6-3 | CASSYPRGGSMEQYF | TGTGCCAGCAGTTATCCCCGCGGGGGGAGTATGGAGCAGTACTTC
NA | NA | TRBJ2-7 | TRBV10-3 | CAISGGGAGHEQYF | TGTGCCATCAGTGGGGGCGGGGCGGGGCACGAGCAGTACTTC
NA | few | TRBJ2-7 | TRBV7-9 | CARGDGTGGYEQYF | TGTGCCAGGGGAGACGGGACTGGAGGCTACGAGCAGTACTTC
TRBD1 | NA | TRBJ2-3 | TRBV5-1 | CASSWGQNTDTQYF | TGCGCCAGCAGCTGGGGACAGAACACAGATACGCAGTATTTT
TRBD1 | NA | TRBJ2-2 | TRBV7-3 | CASRRGQGTGELFF | TGTGCCAGCAGGCGGGGACAGGGGACCGGGGAGCTGTTTTTT
TRBD2 | NA | TRBJ2-1 | TRBV14 | CASSFLAETLYNEQFF | TGTGCCAGCAGCTTCCTAGCGGAGACACTATACAATGAGCAGTTCTTC
TRBD1 | NA | TRBJ1-5 | TRBV28 | CASSKTGGRNQPQHF | TGTGCCAGCAGCAAAACAGGGGGGCGCAATCAGCCCCAGCATTTT
NA | few | TRBJ1-5 | TRBV18 | CASSPLGEDQPQHF | TGTGCCAGCTCACCACTAGGGGAAGATCAGCCCCAGCATTTT
TRBD2 | NA | TRBJ2-2 | TRBV4-2 | CASSPPGRIAGGAGELFF | TGTGCCAGCAGCCCCCCAGGGAGGATAGCGGGAGGGGCCGGGGAGCTGTTTTTT
NA | NA | TRBJ1-2 | TRBV4-3 | CASSPTTTGLTLSGYTF | TGCGCCAGCAGCCCCACAACAACAGGGTTAACCCTTTCTGGCTACACCTTC
TRBD1 | NA | TRBJ2-5 | TRBV9 | CASSPQGAVQETQYF | TGTGCCAGCAGCCCCCAGGGGGCGGTCCAAGAGACCCAGTACTTC
NA | NA | TRBJ1-1 | TRBV7-9 | CASSLADLGGTEAFF | TGTGCCAGCAGCTTAGCCGACCTAGGGGGAACTGAAGCTTTCTTT